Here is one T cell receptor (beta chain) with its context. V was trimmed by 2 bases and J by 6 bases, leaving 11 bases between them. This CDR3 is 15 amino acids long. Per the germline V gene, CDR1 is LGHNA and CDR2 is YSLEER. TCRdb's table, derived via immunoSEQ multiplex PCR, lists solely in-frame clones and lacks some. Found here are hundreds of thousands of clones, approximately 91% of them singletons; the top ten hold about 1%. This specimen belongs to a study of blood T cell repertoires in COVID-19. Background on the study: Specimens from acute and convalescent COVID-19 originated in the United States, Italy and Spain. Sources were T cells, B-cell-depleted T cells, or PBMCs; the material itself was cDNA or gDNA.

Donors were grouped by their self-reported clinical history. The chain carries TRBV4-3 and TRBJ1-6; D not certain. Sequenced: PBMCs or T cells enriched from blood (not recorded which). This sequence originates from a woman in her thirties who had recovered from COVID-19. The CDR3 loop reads CASSQSSFANSPLHF. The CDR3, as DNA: TGCGCCAGCAGCCAAAGCTCCTTCGCTAATTCACCCCTCCACTTT.